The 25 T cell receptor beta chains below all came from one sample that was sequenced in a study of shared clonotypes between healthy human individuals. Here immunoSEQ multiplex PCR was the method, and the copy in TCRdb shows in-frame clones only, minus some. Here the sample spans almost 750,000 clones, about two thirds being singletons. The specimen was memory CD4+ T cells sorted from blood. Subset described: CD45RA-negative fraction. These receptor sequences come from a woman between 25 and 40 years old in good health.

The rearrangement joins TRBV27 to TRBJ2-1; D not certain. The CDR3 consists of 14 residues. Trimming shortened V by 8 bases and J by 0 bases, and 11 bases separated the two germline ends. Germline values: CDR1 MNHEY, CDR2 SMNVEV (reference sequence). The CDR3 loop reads CASSTTHSYNEQFF. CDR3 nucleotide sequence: TGTGCCAGCTCGACGACCCACTCCTACAATGAGCAGTTCTTC.

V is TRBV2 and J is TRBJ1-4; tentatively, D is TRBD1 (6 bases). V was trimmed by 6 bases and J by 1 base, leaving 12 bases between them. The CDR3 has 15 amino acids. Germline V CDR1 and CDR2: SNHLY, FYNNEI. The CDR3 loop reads CASRAPGQTNEKLFF. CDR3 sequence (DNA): TGTGCCAGCAGGGCCCCGGGACAAACTAATGAAAAACTGTTTTTT.

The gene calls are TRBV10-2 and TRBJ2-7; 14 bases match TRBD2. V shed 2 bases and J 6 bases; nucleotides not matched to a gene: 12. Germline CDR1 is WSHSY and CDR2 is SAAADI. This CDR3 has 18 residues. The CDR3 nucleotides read TGCGCCAGCAGTGAGCGGGGGACTAGCGGGAGCCGAGGGGCCGAGCAGTACTTC. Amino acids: CASSERGTSGSRGAEQYF.

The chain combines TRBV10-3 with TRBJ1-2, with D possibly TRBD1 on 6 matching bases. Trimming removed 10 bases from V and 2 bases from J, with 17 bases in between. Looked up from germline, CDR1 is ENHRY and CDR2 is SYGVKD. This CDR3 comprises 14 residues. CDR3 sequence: CATVTGTSNYGYTF. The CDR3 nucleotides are TGTGCCACCGTAACCGGGACATCAAACTATGGCTACACCTTC.

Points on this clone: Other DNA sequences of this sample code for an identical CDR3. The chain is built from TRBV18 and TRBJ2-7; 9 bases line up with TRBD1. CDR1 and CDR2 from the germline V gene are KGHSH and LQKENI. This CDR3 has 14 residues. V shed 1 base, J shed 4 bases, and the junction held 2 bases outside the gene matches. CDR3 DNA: TGTGCCAGCTCACCACGACAGGGGGTATACGAGCAGTACTTC. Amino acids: CASSPRQGVYEQYF.

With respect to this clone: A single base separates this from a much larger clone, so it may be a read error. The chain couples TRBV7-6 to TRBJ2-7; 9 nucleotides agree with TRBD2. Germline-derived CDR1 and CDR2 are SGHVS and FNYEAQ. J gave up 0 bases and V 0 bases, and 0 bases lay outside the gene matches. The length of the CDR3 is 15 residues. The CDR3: CASSLASGSSYEQYF. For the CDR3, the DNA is TGTGCCAGCAGCTTAGCTAGCGGGAGCTCCTACGAGCAGTACTTC.

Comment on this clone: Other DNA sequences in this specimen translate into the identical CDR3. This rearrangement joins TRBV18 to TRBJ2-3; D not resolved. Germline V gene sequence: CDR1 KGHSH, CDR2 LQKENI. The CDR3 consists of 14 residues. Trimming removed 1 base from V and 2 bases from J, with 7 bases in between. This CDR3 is CASSPRDSTDTQYF. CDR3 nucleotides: TGTGCCAGCTCACCACGGGATTCCACAGATACGCAGTATTTT.

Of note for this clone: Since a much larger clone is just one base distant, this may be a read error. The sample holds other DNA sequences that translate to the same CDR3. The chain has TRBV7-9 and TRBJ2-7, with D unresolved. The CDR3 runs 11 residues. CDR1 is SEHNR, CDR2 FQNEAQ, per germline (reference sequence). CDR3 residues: CASSLDYEQYF. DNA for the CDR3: TGTGCCAGCAGTTTAGACTACGAGCAGTACTTC. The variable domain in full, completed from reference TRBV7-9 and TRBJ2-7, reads DTGVSQNPRHKITKRGQNVTFRCDPISEHNRLYWYRQTLGQGPEFLTYFQNEAQLEKSRLLSDRFSAERPKGSFSTLEIQRTEQGDSAMYLCASSLDYEQYFGPGTRLTVT.

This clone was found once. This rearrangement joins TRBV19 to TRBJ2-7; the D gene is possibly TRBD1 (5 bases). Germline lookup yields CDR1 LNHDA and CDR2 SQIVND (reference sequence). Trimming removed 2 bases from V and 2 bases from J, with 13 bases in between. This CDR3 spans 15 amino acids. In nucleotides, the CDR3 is TGTGCCAGTAGTATACTATGGGGCCAGCCCTACGAGCAGTACTTC. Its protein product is CASSILWGQPYEQYF.

The CDR3 DNA sequence: TGCGCCAGCAGCACAGGAGGCTCGCCGGGGGAGCAGTACTTC. It yields the protein CASSTGGSPGEQYF. V and J are TRBV5-1 and TRBJ2-7; possibly TRBD1 or TRBD2 for D (5 bases each). Germline assignment: CDR1 SGHRS and CDR2 YFSETQ. The CDR3 covers 14 residues. V lost 4 bases to trimming and J lost 7 bases, with 18 bases between them.

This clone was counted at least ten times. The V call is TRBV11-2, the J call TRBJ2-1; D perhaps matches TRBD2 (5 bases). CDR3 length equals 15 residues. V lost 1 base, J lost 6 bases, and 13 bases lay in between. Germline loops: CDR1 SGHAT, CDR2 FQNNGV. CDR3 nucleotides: TGTGCCAGCAGCTTAGCTGGTGGGGAGAGCAATGAGCAGTTCTTC. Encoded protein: CASSLAGGESNEQFF.

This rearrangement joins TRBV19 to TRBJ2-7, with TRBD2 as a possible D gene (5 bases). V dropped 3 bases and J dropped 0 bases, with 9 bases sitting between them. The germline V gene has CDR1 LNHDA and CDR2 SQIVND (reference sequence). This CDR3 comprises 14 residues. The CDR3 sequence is CASSIQRDSYEQYF. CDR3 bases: TGTGCCAGTAGTATTCAACGGGACTCCTACGAGCAGTACTTC.

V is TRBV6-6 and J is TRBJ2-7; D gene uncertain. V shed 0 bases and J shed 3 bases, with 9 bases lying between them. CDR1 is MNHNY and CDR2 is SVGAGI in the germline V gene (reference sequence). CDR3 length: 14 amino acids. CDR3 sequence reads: CASSYSHTLYEQYF. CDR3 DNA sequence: TGTGCCAGCAGTTACTCTCATACCCTCTACGAGCAGTACTTC.

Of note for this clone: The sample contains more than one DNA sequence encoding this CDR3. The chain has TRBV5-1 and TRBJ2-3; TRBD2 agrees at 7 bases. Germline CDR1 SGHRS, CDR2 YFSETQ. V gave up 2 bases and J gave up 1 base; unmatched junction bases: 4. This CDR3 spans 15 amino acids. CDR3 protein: CASSFSSGRTDTQYF. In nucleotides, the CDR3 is TGCGCCAGCAGCTTCTCTAGCGGTCGCACAGATACGCAGTATTTT.

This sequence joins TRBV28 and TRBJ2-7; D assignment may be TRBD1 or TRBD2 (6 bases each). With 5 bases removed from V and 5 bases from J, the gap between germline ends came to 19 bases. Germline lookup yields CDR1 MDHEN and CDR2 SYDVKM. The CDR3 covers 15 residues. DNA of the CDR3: TGTGCCAGCAGTCTCCCCGGGGGCGGGACCAACGAGCAGTACTTC. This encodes CASSLPGGGTNEQYF. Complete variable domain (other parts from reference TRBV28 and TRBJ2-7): DVKVTQSSRYLVKRTGEKVFLECVQDMDHENMFWYRQDPGLGLRLIYFSYDVKMKEKGDIPEGYSVSREKKERFSLILESASTNQTSMYLCASSLPGGGTNEQYFGPGTRLTVT.

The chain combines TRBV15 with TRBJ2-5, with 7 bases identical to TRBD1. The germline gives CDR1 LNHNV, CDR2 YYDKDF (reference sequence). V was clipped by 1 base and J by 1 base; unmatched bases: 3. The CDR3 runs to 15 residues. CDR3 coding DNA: TGTGCCACCAGCAGAGGGACAGGTCGCCAAGAGACCCAGTACTTC. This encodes CATSRGTGRQETQYF.

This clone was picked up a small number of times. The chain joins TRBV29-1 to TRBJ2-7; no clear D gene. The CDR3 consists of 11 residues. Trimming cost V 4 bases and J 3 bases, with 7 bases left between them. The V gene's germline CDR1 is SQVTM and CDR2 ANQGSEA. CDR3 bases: TGCAGCGTTGCCGACCTCTACGAGCAGTACTTC. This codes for CSVADLYEQYF.

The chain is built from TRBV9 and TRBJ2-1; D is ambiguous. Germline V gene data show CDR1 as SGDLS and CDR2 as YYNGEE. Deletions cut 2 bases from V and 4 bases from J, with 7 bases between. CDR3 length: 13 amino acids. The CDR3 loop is CASSVSEYNEQFF. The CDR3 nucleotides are TGTGCCAGCAGCGTGTCTGAATACAATGAGCAGTTCTTC.

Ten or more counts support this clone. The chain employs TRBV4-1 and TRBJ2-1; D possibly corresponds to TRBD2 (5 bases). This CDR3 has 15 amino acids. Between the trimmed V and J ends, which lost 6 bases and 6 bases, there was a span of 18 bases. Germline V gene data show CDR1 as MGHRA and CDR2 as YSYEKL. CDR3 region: CASREVRGLGNEQFF. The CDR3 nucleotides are TGCGCCAGCAGGGAGGTTCGGGGATTAGGCAATGAGCAGTTCTTC.

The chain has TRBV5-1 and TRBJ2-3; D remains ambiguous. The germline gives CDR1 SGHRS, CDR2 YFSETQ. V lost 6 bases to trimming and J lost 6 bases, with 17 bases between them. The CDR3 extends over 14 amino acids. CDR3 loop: CASTFRNFVDTQYF. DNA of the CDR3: TGCGCCAGCACTTTTCGAAATTTCGTCGATACGCAGTATTTT. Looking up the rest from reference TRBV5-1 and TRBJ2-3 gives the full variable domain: KAGVTQTPRYLIKTRGQQVTLSCSPISGHRSVSWYQQTPGQGLQFLFEYFSETQRNKGNFPGRFSGRQFSNSRSEMNVSTLELGDSALYLCASTFRNFVDTQYFGPGTRLTVL.

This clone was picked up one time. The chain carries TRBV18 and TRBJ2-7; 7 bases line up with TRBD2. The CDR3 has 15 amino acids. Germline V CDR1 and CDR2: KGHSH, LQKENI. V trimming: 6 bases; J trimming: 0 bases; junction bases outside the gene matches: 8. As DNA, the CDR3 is TGTGCCAGCTCCCGTCTAGCGGTCAGCTCCTACGAGCAGTACTTC. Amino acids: CASSRLAVSSYEQYF.

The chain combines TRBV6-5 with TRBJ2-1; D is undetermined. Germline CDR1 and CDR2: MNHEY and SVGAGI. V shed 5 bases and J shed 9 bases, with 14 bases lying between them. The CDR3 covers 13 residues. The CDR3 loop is CASSRLAPAEQFF. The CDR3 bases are TGTGCCAGCAGTCGACTCGCACCGGCTGAGCAGTTCTTC.

The CDR3 nucleotides read TGTGCCAGCAGCCCCCCGCCCCCTAGCGGAGCCTCAGATACGCAGTATTTT. Translated: CASSPPPPSGASDTQYF. The chain uses TRBV4-2 and TRBJ2-3; 7 bases map to TRBD2. The CDR3 covers 17 residues. Germline-derived CDR1 and CDR2 are LGHNA and YNFKEQ. J lost 4 bases, V lost 4 bases, and 14 bases had no gene match.

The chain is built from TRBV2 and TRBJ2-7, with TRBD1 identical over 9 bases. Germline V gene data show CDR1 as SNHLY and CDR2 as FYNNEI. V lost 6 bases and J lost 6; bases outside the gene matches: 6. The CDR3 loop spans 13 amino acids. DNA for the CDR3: TGTGCCAGCAGGCCAACGACAGGGGGCGAGCAGTACTTC. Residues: CASRPTTGGEQYF.

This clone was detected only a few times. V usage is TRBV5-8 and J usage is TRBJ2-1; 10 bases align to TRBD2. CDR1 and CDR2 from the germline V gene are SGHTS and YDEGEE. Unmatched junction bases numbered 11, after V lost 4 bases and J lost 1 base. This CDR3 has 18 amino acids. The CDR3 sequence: CASSDLPLAGPSYNEQFF. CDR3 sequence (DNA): TGTGCCAGCAGCGACTTGCCACTAGCGGGACCATCCTACAATGAGCAGTTCTTC.